Following are 14 T cell receptor beta chains from one sample sequenced in a study of CD8 T cells in Susac syndrome. With random hexamers, 0.5 to 1 ug RNA was reverse transcribed. TCRdb independently ran MiXCR on the immunoSEQ multiplex PCR reads; one entry per CDR3 protein. Counted here are 250,000 to 300,000 distinct CDR3 sequences, 89% occurring once; the ten biggest clones make up around 0.18%. Sequenced sample: CD8+ T cells from PBMCs. All receptors come from a human donor with multiple sclerosis.

This chain joins TRBV14 and TRBJ2-3, with 9 bases matching TRBD2. V dropped 0 bases and J dropped 4; count of bases not matched to a gene: 8. Germline assignment: CDR1 SGHDN and CDR2 FVKESK. This CDR3 is 17 amino acids long. CDR3 coding DNA: TGTGCCAGCAGCCAAGAACCGTGGCGGGAGGGAGCAGATACGCAGTATTTT. Encoded protein: CASSQEPWREGADTQYF.

The CDR3, as DNA: TGTGCCAGCAGCTTATTCCCCCAGGGAAATGAGCAGTTCTTC. It encodes CASSLFPQGNEQFF. V usage is TRBV7-3 and J usage is TRBJ2-1; D is perhaps TRBD1 (5 bases). Trimming left V 2 bases short and J 7 bases short, with 12 bases between. Germline-derived CDR1 and CDR2 are SGHTA and FQGTGA. The CDR3 has 14 amino acids.

The chain recombines TRBV7-9 with TRBJ2-7; maybe TRBD2 (5 bases). Germline V gene lookup returns CDR1 SEHNR and CDR2 FQNEAQ (reference sequence). The CDR3 spans 15 residues. With 5 bases removed from V and 2 bases from J, the gap between germline ends came to 16 bases. In DNA, the CDR3 is TGTGCCAGCAGCCATGTCGGCGGGCCGACCTACGAGCAGTACTTC. It is translated as CASSHVGGPTYEQYF.

V and J are TRBV5-1 and TRBJ2-7, with unresolved D. This CDR3 comprises 14 residues. CDR1 and CDR2 from the germline V gene are SGHRS and YFSETQ. V lost 0 bases to trimming and J lost 0 bases, with 7 bases between them. CDR3 sequence: CASSLDISSYEQYF. The CDR3 DNA reads TGCGCCAGCAGCTTGGACATTAGCTCCTACGAGCAGTACTTC.

The chain recombines TRBV6-2 or TRBV6-3 with TRBJ2-3; 8 bases map to TRBD2. CDR1 and CDR2 from the germline V gene are MNHEY and SVGEGT. CDR3 length equals 16 residues. The V and J ends lost 8 bases and 2 bases, in that order; junction bases with no gene match: 12. In DNA form, the CDR3 reads TGTGCCAGCTCTCGAGCGGGGGCCGTCACCACAGATACGCAGTATTTT. This sequence encodes CASSRAGAVTTDTQYF.

This clonotype has just a few counts. The chain uses TRBV12-3 or TRBV12-4 and TRBJ1-5; D possibly corresponds to TRBD1 (6 bases). The V end was cut by 5 bases, the J end by 5 bases, with 7 bases between. The CDR3 runs to 12 residues. The CDR3 sequence: CASSPGDQPQHF. The CDR3 bases are TGTGCCAGCAGTCCAGGGGATCAGCCCCAGCATTTT.

The CDR3 region is CAVRQGQSQETQYF. In DNA form, the CDR3 reads TGTGCCGTGCGCCAGGGACAGTCACAAGAGACCCAGTACTTC. The V gene is TRBV5-6, the J gene TRBJ2-5, with 7 bases identical to TRBD1. The germline V gene encodes CDR1 SGHDT and CDR2 YYEEEE. The CDR3 totals 14 residues. The J segment lost 2 bases and the V segment lost 10 bases, leaving 11 bases of the junction unmatched.

The rearrangement uses TRBV13 and TRBJ2-7; TRBD2 aligns across 13 bases. Germline trimming cut 5 bases from V and 2 bases from J; bases unmatched to any gene: 9. CDR1 is PRHDT, CDR2 FYEKMQ, per germline (reference sequence). The CDR3 has 17 residues. DNA for the CDR3: TGTGCCAGCAGCCAAGGACTAGCGGGAGTCTCAGCCTACGAGCAGTACTTC. Its protein product is CASSQGLAGVSAYEQYF.

The J gene is TRBJ2-1, the V gene TRBV7-8; no firm D call. The germline V gene has CDR1 SGHVS and CDR2 FQNEAQ. Trimming shortened V by 7 bases and J by 5 bases, and 15 bases separated the two germline ends. The CDR3 covers 14 residues. The CDR3: CASNMAAGHNEQFF. In DNA, the CDR3 is TGTGCCAGCAACATGGCCGCCGGGCACAATGAGCAGTTCTTC.

The rearrangement links TRBV6-5 to TRBJ2-1; TRBD1 is a possible D gene (6 bases). This CDR3 is 15 amino acids long. The germline gives CDR1 MNHEY, CDR2 SVGAGI. V lost 8 bases, J lost 3 bases, and 17 bases lay in between. The CDR3 sequence is CASCTGSGFYNEQFF. CDR3 DNA sequence: TGTGCCAGCTGTACAGGGTCAGGATTCTACAATGAGCAGTTCTTC.

This rearrangement joins TRBV12-3 or TRBV12-4 to TRBJ2-1; D might be TRBD2 (6 bases). V dropped 0 bases and J dropped 16 bases, with 16 bases sitting between them. The CDR3 runs 13 residues. CDR3 protein: CASSLAPPGVVFF. The CDR3 DNA sequence: TGTGCCAGCAGTTTAGCTCCTCCGGGAGTGGTATTCTTC.

This chain connects TRBV20-1 to TRBJ2-1, with D possibly TRBD2 on 9 matching bases. The CDR3 is made up of 18 amino acids. Looked up from germline, CDR1 is DFQATT and CDR2 is SNEGSKA (reference sequence). Trimming removed 3 bases at V and 2 bases at J, with 23 bases between. The CDR3 DNA reads TGCAGTGCTAGTGCTAGCGGGACAGGTAACTTGGCCTACAATGAGCAGTTCTTC. Translation gives CSASASGTGNLAYNEQFF.

The chain joins TRBV21-1 to TRBJ2-1; TRBD1 was called by the table and not checked on the DNA. TRBV21-1 is given as a pseudogene. CDR3 size: 19 residues. The CDR3, as DNA: TGTGCCAGCAGCAAATCGGACCCCGGACAGGGGGACCAAGGCAATGAGCAGTTCTTC. This gives the protein CASSKSDPGQGDQGNEQFF.

This chain uses TRBV27 with TRBJ2-7; D uncertain. The CDR3 is made up of 14 amino acids. V lost 7 bases, J lost 6 bases, and 19 bases lay in between. Germline CDR1 reads MNHEY; CDR2 reads SMNVEV (reference sequence). This chain's CDR3 is CASTLAWSSTEQYF. The CDR3 region has the DNA TGTGCCAGCACCTTAGCTTGGTCGTCTACCGAGCAGTACTTC.